Listed here are 20 T cell receptor beta chains from one sample, sequenced in a study of blood T cell repertoires in COVID-19. Only in-frame clones appear in the TCRdb table, and some are missing; sequencing was by immunoSEQ multiplex PCR. The data show over 150,000 clones, with approximately 86% seen just once and about 1% held by the top ten. Sample: peripheral blood. Receptor source: a young man with acute or convalescent COVID-19.

This clone turned up a few times. The CDR3 DNA reads TGTGCCAGCAGTAACAATAATTCACCCCTCCACTTT. Its translation is CASSNNNSPLHF. The V call is TRBV6-6, the J call TRBJ1-6; no clear D. Germline V CDR1 and CDR2: MNHNY, SVGAGI (reference sequence). This CDR3 comprises 12 residues. Deletions cut 5 bases from V and 5 bases from J, with 4 bases between.

The chain employs TRBV27 and TRBJ1-6, with D tentatively TRBD1 (5 bases). In germline, CDR1 is MNHEY, CDR2 SMNVEV (reference sequence). V was pared by 6 bases and J by 9 bases, with 12 bases between. CDR3 size: 13 residues. The CDR3 nucleotides read TGTGCCAGCAGACCCAGGGAAGGTTCACCCCTCCACTTT. As protein: CASRPREGSPLHF.

V and J are TRBV18 and TRBJ1-2; D possibly corresponds to TRBD1 (6 bases). This CDR3 comprises 13 residues. The germline gives CDR1 KGHSH, CDR2 LQKENI. The V and J ends lost 3 bases and 6 bases respectively, with 11 bases between them. The CDR3 sequence: CASSPRAGDGYTF. The CDR3, as DNA: TGTGCCAGCTCACCGAGGGCAGGGGATGGCTACACCTTC.

The chain recombines TRBV6-5 with TRBJ1-2; 7 positions agree with TRBD1. In germline, CDR1 is MNHEY, CDR2 SVGAGI. V was pared by 5 bases and J by 2 bases, with 2 bases of the junction left unmatched. This CDR3 has 13 amino acids. The CDR3: CASSTGQNYGYTF. DNA of the CDR3: TGTGCCAGCAGTACGGGACAGAACTATGGCTACACCTTC.

The chain couples TRBV5-1 to TRBJ2-1; 9 positions match TRBD1. The J segment lost 3 bases and the V segment lost 4 bases, leaving 11 bases of the junction unmatched. The CDR3 length is 17 residues. Germline V gene lookup returns CDR1 SGHRS and CDR2 YFSETQ. The DNA for the CDR3 is TGCGCCAGCAGCGCGAGTACGAGGACAGGGGTCTACAATGAGCAGTTCTTC. This gives the protein CASSASTRTGVYNEQFF.

The V and J genes are TRBV9 and TRBJ1-2; no reliable D call. From germline, CDR1 is SGDLS and CDR2 YYNGEE. With 5 bases removed from V and 2 bases from J, the gap between germline ends came to 4 bases. CDR3 length equals 11 residues. The CDR3 protein is CASRENYGYTF. DNA of the CDR3: TGTGCCAGCAGGGAGAACTATGGCTACACCTTC.

The gene calls are TRBV2 and TRBJ2-5; 9 bases line up with TRBD2. The germline CDR1 and CDR2 sequences are SNHLY and FYNNEI. The CDR3 extends over 14 amino acids. V was pared by 6 bases and J by 2 bases, with 4 bases of the junction left unmatched. CDR3 loop: CASSLAGIQETQYF. CDR3 nucleotide sequence: TGTGCCAGCAGCCTAGCGGGGATACAAGAGACCCAGTACTTC.

The V gene is TRBV28, the J gene TRBJ1-2, with TRBD1 as a possible D gene (6 bases). This CDR3 has 14 residues. In germline, CDR1 is MDHEN, CDR2 SYDVKM. V dropped 4 bases and J dropped 3 bases, with 12 bases sitting between them. CDR3 DNA: TGTGCCAGCAGTTCCGGACAGCACCACTATGGCTACACCTTC. Its translation is CASSSGQHHYGYTF.

The V gene is TRBV28, the J gene TRBJ2-5; 10 nucleotides line up with TRBD2. This CDR3 is 16 amino acids long. Per germline, CDR1 MDHEN and CDR2 SYDVKM. The junction had 9 bases not matched to a gene; V was cut back by 3 bases and J by 5 bases. The CDR3 protein is CASSFASGGLRETQYF. The DNA of the CDR3 is TGTGCCAGCAGTTTCGCTAGCGGGGGCCTCCGGGAGACCCAGTACTTC.

The chain links TRBV7-8 to TRBJ2-3, with 7 bases lining up with TRBD2. The length of the CDR3 is 15 residues. Germline CDR1 is SGHVS and CDR2 is FQNEAQ. The V segment lost 5 bases and the J segment 6 bases; nucleotides outside the gene matches: 11. This CDR3 is CASSRQLAAGDTQYF. Here the CDR3 DNA reads TGTGCCAGCAGCAGACAGCTAGCGGCAGGGGATACGCAGTATTTT. Full variable domain (missing parts from reference TRBV7-8 and TRBJ2-3): GAGVSQSPRYKVAKRGQDVALRCDPISGHVSLFWYQQALGQGPEFLTYFQNEAQLDKSGLPSDRFFAERPEGSVSTLKIQRTQQEDSAVYLCASSRQLAAGDTQYFGPGTRLTVL.

V is TRBV28 and J is TRBJ1-5, with D tentatively TRBD1 (6 bases). The V and J ends lost 5 bases and 3 bases respectively, with 17 bases between them. CDR1 is MDHEN, CDR2 SYDVKM, per germline. CDR3 size: 16 residues. CDR3 sequence (DNA): TGTGCCAGCAGTAGTGTACAGGGTTCCATCAATCAGCCCCAGCATTTT. This translates into CASSSVQGSINQPQHF.

The chain links TRBV28 to TRBJ1-6; possible D gene TRBD1, 5 bases. CDR3 size: 15 residues. Trimming removed 5 bases at V and 8 bases at J, with 16 bases between. From germline, CDR1 is MDHEN and CDR2 SYDVKM. The CDR3 region has the DNA TGTGCCAGCAGTCCTCCCCCGGGAGGGGATTCACCCCTCCACTTT. Its translation: CASSPPPGGDSPLHF.

The chain is built from TRBV10-1 and TRBJ2-3, with 8 bases that match TRBD2. Germline CDR1 reads WNHNN; CDR2 reads SYGVQD (reference sequence). This CDR3 region has 16 residues. With 1 base clipped from V and 0 bases from J, the junction kept 3 bases outside the gene matches. CDR3 protein: CASSEWASGSTDTQYF. DNA for the CDR3: TGCGCCAGCAGTGAGTGGGCTAGCGGGAGCACAGATACGCAGTATTTT.

The gene calls are TRBV11-2 and TRBJ1-5; D is unclear. The CDR3 is 12 amino acids. Germline V gene lookup returns CDR1 SGHAT and CDR2 FQNNGV. Trimming removed 6 bases from V and 0 bases from J, with 3 bases in between. CDR3 sequence: CASSYSNQPQHF. The CDR3 bases are TGTGCCAGCAGTTATAGCAATCAGCCCCAGCATTTT.

This clone was seen once. CDR3 in DNA: TGTGCCAGCAGCTTAAGGGCCACCCACACGGGGGCGCAGTATTTT. It is translated as CASSLRATHTGAQYF. The chain combines TRBV7-3 with TRBJ2-3; a possible D gene is TRBD2 (6 bases). V was clipped by 1 base and J by 10 bases, with 18 bases between them. The CDR3 contains 15 residues. Germline V gives CDR1 SGHTA, CDR2 FQGTGA.

The genes are TRBV11-2 and TRBJ1-5, with TRBD1 identical over 7 bases. The CDR3 runs 14 residues. Germline CDR1 and CDR2: SGHAT and FQNNGV. The junction had 7 bases not matched to a gene; V was cut back by 5 bases and J by 6 bases. CDR3 sequence (DNA): TGTGCCAGCAGCCTCGACAGGGTTGGTCAGCCCCAGCATTTT. It encodes CASSLDRVGQPQHF.

This chain uses TRBV6-6 with TRBJ2-3; D is unclear. Germline CDR1 is MNHNY and CDR2 is SVGAGI (reference sequence). V lost 2 bases to trimming and J lost 1 base, with 4 bases between them. The length of the CDR3 is 13 residues. The CDR3 DNA reads TGTGCCAGCAGTTACCCTGGCACAGATACGCAGTATTTT. Translating gives CASSYPGTDTQYF.

The V gene is TRBV10-3, the J gene TRBJ2-5; TRBD2 matches at 9 bases. This CDR3 has 17 amino acids. Germline-derived CDR1 and CDR2 are ENHRY and SYGVKD. V gave up 3 bases and J gave up 3 bases; unmatched junction bases: 11. The CDR3 is CAISDRAAGGPKETQYF. The CDR3 DNA follows: TGTGCCATCAGTGATAGGGCAGCGGGGGGTCCCAAAGAGACCCAGTACTTC.

The V and J genes are TRBV2 and TRBJ1-1; D may be TRBD1 (5 bases). V was trimmed by 6 bases and J by 5 bases, leaving 13 bases between them. The CDR3 totals 13 residues. The germline gives CDR1 SNHLY, CDR2 FYNNEI. The CDR3 coding sequence is TGTGCCAGCAGACCAGAAGGGGCTACTGAAGCTTTCTTT. Translation gives CASRPEGATEAFF.

This clone was observed once. V usage is TRBV7-9 and J usage is TRBJ2-2; maybe TRBD2 (5 bases). V was clipped by 4 bases and J by 5 bases, with 20 bases between them. The CDR3 is made up of 17 amino acids. Germline values: CDR1 SEHNR, CDR2 FQNEAQ (reference sequence). CDR3 region: CASSSTPGLGRTGELFF. The CDR3 coding sequence is TGTGCCAGCAGCTCGACCCCAGGACTGGGTAGGACCGGGGAGCTGTTTTTT.